The source of this T cell receptor (beta chain) is a study of T cells in Graves' hyperthyroidism and ophthalmopathy. Looked up from germline, CDR1 is SGDLS and CDR2 is YYNGEE. This CDR3 region has 14 residues. V trimming: 3 bases; J trimming: 3 bases; junction bases outside the gene matches: 2. Study findings and constraints: Most thyroid clonotypes expanded above 0.001 appeared in blood too.

This clonotype was picked up many times. The antigen is not known. Using RNA transcripts as the source, TCR beta CDR3 regions were amplified. The HTBI set primed first-round TCR CDR3 RT-PCR. TCRdb fed the multiplex PCR reads into MiXCR, producing one record per CDR3 protein. In the table there are around 520,000 distinct CDR3 sequences, under 15% of which are singletons. It was considered stable Graves' hyperthyroidism when ophthalmopathy did not progress within 18 months. This sequence was found in a woman aged 18-35 years with Graves' hyperthyroidism. Sequencing was carried out using blood. This chain connects TRBV9 to TRBJ2-7, with 11 bases lining up with TRBD1. In DNA, the CDR3 is TGTGCCAGCAGCGGGGGACAGGGGGTCTACGAGCAGTACTTC. Translation: CASSGGQGVYEQYF.